Following are 22 T cell receptor beta chains from one sample sequenced in a study of blood T cells in healthy people across ages. A second about 7 to 11 cycle PCR used barcoded and J-beta primers. TCRdb re-analysed the 5' RACE reads in MiXCR, keeping a single row per CDR3 protein. The repertoire has around 1.5 million distinct CDR3 sequences, approximately 63% of them found once; the top ten carry 5% to 7%. The sequenced sample consisted of blood. These receptors were obtained from a young man in good health.

The chain couples TRBV5-6 to TRBJ1-5; 9 bases fit TRBD1. The trim removed 1 base at V and 4 bases at J, leaving 6 bases unmatched. Germline CDR1 is SGHDT and CDR2 is YYEEEE. This CDR3 has 16 amino acids. For the CDR3, the DNA is TGTGCCAGCAGCTTGCGGACAGGGGTCGGGAATCAGCCCCAGCATTTT. Translation gives CASSLRTGVGNQPQHF.

This chain joins TRBV7-2 and TRBJ2-5; D is undetermined. CDR3 length: 15 residues. V was cut by 1 base and J by 2 bases, with 11 bases left in between. Looked up from germline, CDR1 is SGHTA and CDR2 is FQGNSA. CDR3 protein: CASSLGRWAQETQYF. The CDR3 nucleotides are TGTGCCAGCAGCTTAGGTCGGTGGGCTCAAGAGACCCAGTACTTC.

This clonotype occurred a few times. The V gene is TRBV12-3 or TRBV12-4, the J gene TRBJ2-3, with TRBD2 as a possible D gene (5 bases). Trimming left V 1 base short and J 7 bases short, with 18 bases between. This CDR3 is 16 amino acids long. CDR3 in amino acids: CASSLVISSVWHTQYF. CDR3 in DNA: TGTGCCAGCAGTTTAGTGATAAGTAGCGTTTGGCATACGCAGTATTTT.

V gene TRBV29-1 combines with J gene TRBJ2-3, with D possibly matching TRBD2 (5 bases). This CDR3 is 13 amino acids long. The germline V gene encodes CDR1 SQVTM and CDR2 ANQGSEA. The ends were cut back, 4 bases at V and 2 bases at J, with 10 bases in the middle. The DNA of the CDR3 is TGCAGCGTTGCCGGGATAGTCACAGATACGCAGTATTTT. Translating it yields CSVAGIVTDTQYF.

This clonotype came up once. The chain employs TRBV20-1 and TRBJ2-5; D is possibly TRBD1 (5 bases). The J call may be wrong; the DNA end is better matched by TRBJ2-7. The germline gives CDR1 DFQATT, CDR2 SNEGSKA (reference sequence). CDR3 length: 14 residues. This chain's CDR3 is CSARDTQGGYEQYF. Written as DNA, the CDR3 is TGCAGTGCTAGAGATACCCAGGGTGGATACGAGCAGTACTTC.

The rearrangement uses TRBV20-1 and TRBJ1-6; the D gene is possibly TRBD1 (5 bases). Germline values: CDR1 DFQATT, CDR2 SNEGSKA (reference sequence). Trimming shortened V by 3 bases and J by 6 bases, and 12 bases separated the two germline ends. CDR3 length: 14 amino acids. The CDR3 is CSASRDWLNSPLHF. The CDR3 bases are TGCAGTGCTAGCCGGGACTGGCTTAATTCACCCCTCCACTTT.

J is TRBJ2-7 and V is TRBV5-1; the D gene is possibly TRBD2 (5 bases). The better agreement between TRBJ2-5 and the DNA end casts doubt on the J call. Per the germline V gene, CDR1 is SGHRS and CDR2 is YFSETQ. The CDR3 is made up of 14 amino acids. CDR3: CASSIRLPQETQYF. The DNA for the CDR3 is TGCGCCAGCAGCATTCGACTACCACAAGAGACCCAGTACTTC.

This clonotype was observed a few times. This sequence joins TRBV7-2 and TRBJ2-7; a weak D match, TRBD1 (5 bases). Per germline, CDR1 SGHTA and CDR2 FQGNSA. This CDR3 has 15 amino acids. V was trimmed by 1 base and J by 2 bases, leaving 12 bases between them. The CDR3 loop is CASSLGRAGTYEQYF. The CDR3 DNA follows: TGTGCCAGCAGCTTAGGTAGGGCAGGGACCTACGAGCAGTACTTC.

CDR3: CASSHDWGETQYF. As DNA, the CDR3 is TGTGCCAGCAGCCACGATTGGGGCGAGACCCAGTACTTC. V is TRBV3-1 and J is TRBJ2-5; TRBD1 is a possible D gene (5 bases). Trimming shortened V by 3 bases and J by 5 bases, and 10 bases separated the two germline ends. Germline V gene data show CDR1 as LGHDT and CDR2 as YNNKEL (reference sequence). This CDR3 comprises 13 residues.

The CDR3 nucleotides read TGTGCCAGCAGCTTAGCTAGCGCGGGAGGAGGGAAGACGCAGTATTTT. Residues: CASSLASAGGGKTQYF. V usage is TRBV7-2 and J usage is TRBJ2-3; the match to TRBD2 covers 8 bases. V dropped 0 bases and J dropped 9; count of bases not matched to a gene: 11. Per the germline V gene, CDR1 is SGHTA and CDR2 is FQGNSA. This CDR3 region has 16 residues.

This chain connects TRBV7-2 to TRBJ1-3; the match to TRBD1 covers 9 bases. CDR1 and CDR2 from the germline V gene are SGHTA and FQGNSA. J lost 4 bases, V lost 5 bases, and 6 bases had no gene match. CDR3 length: 15 residues. The chain's CDR3 is CASSPMTGGGNTIYF. CDR3 nucleotide sequence: TGTGCCAGCAGCCCAATGACAGGGGGAGGAAACACCATATATTTT.

The rearrangement uses TRBV3-1 and TRBJ2-7; perhaps TRBD2 as D (5 bases). CDR1 LGHDT and CDR2 YNNKEL come from the germline V gene (reference sequence). The CDR3 totals 15 residues. With 0 bases removed from V and 2 bases from J, the gap between germline ends came to 11 bases. The CDR3 nucleotides are TGTGCCAGCAGCCAAGACGGAGGATCTCCCTACGAGCAGTACTTC. Protein: CASSQDGGSPYEQYF.

The chain employs TRBV2 and TRBJ2-3; TRBD1 might be the D (5 bases). CDR3 length equals 15 residues. V dropped 11 bases and J dropped 13 bases, with 31 bases sitting between them. Germline V gene lookup returns CDR1 SNHLY and CDR2 FYNNEI. The CDR3, as DNA: TGTGCCGGCCTAAGTAGGGGCCACCGCACAGATAAGGAGTATTTT. Amino acids: CAGLSRGHRTDKEYF.

The chain carries TRBV12-3 or TRBV12-4 and TRBJ2-1; D remains unclear. The CDR3 is 13 residues long. The V end lost 4 bases, the J end lost 7 bases, and 11 bases lay between the germline ends. The CDR3 region has the DNA TGTGCCAGCAGTTCTGGACCGTGGAATGAGCAGTTCTTC. As protein: CASSSGPWNEQFF.

The rearrangement links TRBV6-2 or TRBV6-3 to TRBJ2-4, with D possibly being TRBD1 (5 bases). V was shortened by 2 bases and J by 3 bases, with 8 bases between the two germline ends. Germline V lookup: CDR1 MNHEY, CDR2 SVGEGT. This CDR3 comprises 14 residues. The CDR3 DNA reads TGTGCCAGCAGTTACGGCAGGGACAAAAACATTCAGTACTTC. This codes for CASSYGRDKNIQYF.

This clonotype was seen ten or more times. The gene calls are TRBV7-9 and TRBJ2-7; possible D gene TRBD1, 5 bases. Deletions cut 3 bases from V and 4 bases from J, with 10 bases between. This CDR3 contains 13 residues. From germline, CDR1 is SEHNR and CDR2 FQNEAQ (reference sequence). CDR3 DNA sequence: TGTGCCAGCAGCTTGGCCGCAGGGTACGAGCAGTACTTC. Encoded protein: CASSLAAGYEQYF. Using reference TRBV7-9 and TRBJ2-7 for the parts outside the CDR3, the full variable domain is DTGVSQNPRHKITKRGQNVTFRCDPISEHNRLYWYRQTLGQGPEFLTYFQNEAQLEKSRLLSDRFSAERPKGSFSTLEIQRTEQGDSAMYLCASSLAAGYEQYFGPGTRLTVT.

This chain connects TRBV3-1 to TRBJ2-7; possibly TRBD2 for D (6 bases). CDR3 length: 16 residues. V lost 0 bases, J lost 3 bases, and 15 bases lay in between. In germline, CDR1 is LGHDT, CDR2 YNNKEL (reference sequence). The CDR3 is CASSQDPRAGRYEQYF. In DNA form, the CDR3 reads TGTGCCAGCAGCCAAGATCCGCGAGCGGGTCGCTACGAGCAGTACTTC.

This clonotype was counted a few times. Written as DNA, the CDR3 is TGTGCCAGCAGCGCAAGATTACAAACTCTCCAAGAGACCCAGTACTTC. This codes for CASSARLQTLQETQYF. This chain connects TRBV7-9 to TRBJ2-5; unclear D gene. Germline assignment: CDR1 SEHNR and CDR2 FQNEAQ (reference sequence). The CDR3 loop spans 16 amino acids. V dropped 5 bases and J dropped 1 base, with 17 bases sitting between them. Together with reference TRBV7-9 and TRBJ2-5, the CDR3 gives the full variable domain: DTGVSQNPRHKITKRGQNVTFRCDPISEHNRLYWYRQTLGQGPEFLTYFQNEAQLEKSRLLSDRFSAERPKGSFSTLEIQRTEQGDSAMYLCASSARLQTLQETQYFGPGTRLLVL.

This CDR3 reads CASSDGAGERYEQYF. The CDR3 DNA is TGTGCCAGCAGCGACGGGGCGGGAGAGCGGTACGAGCAGTACTTC. V is TRBV27 and J is TRBJ2-5; 7 bases align to TRBD2. The assigned J gene may be wrong: the sequence end matches TRBJ2-7 better. Per germline, CDR1 MNHEY and CDR2 SMNVEV (reference sequence). This CDR3 is 15 amino acids long.

Points on this clonotype: This may be a read error: a much more frequent sequence differs by one nucleotide. The V call is TRBV12-3 or TRBV12-4, the J call TRBJ1-6; D is ambiguous. Trimming removed 4 bases at V and 6 bases at J, with 4 bases between. The CDR3 totals 12 residues. The CDR3 bases are TGTGCCAGCAGTTACCTTAATTCACCCCTCCACTTT. Translated: CASSYLNSPLHF.

There are a few counts of this clonotype. The chain recombines TRBV4-3 with TRBJ2-1; 7 bases are a match to TRBD2. The germline V gene encodes CDR1 LGHNA and CDR2 YSLEER. The CDR3 runs 15 residues. Germline trimming cut 0 bases from V and 7 bases from J; bases unmatched to any gene: 6. The DNA for the CDR3 is TGCGCCAGCAGCCAAGATCGCCAGGGAGGGAATGAGCAGTTCTTC. Protein product: CASSQDRQGGNEQFF.

This sequence joins TRBV10-3 and TRBJ2-3; no clear D gene. CDR3 size: 15 residues. Germline V gives CDR1 ENHRY, CDR2 SYGVKD. Trimming removed 7 bases at V and 1 base at J, with 15 bases between. The chain's CDR3 is CAITERQVGTDTQYF. Written as DNA, the CDR3 is TGTGCCATCACCGAGAGGCAGGTCGGCACAGATACGCAGTATTTT.